These 28 T cell receptor beta chains originate from one sample sequenced in a study of graft-versus-host responses after intestinal transplantation. The data were produced by immunoSEQ multiplex PCR, yet TCRdb's version contains in-frame clones alone and is incomplete. The table has around 90,000 clones, about 93% seen once. What these receptors recognize is not known. This specimen consisted of unstimulated CD8+ T cells sorted from spleen or lymph node cells, obtained before transplant. The receptors were gathered from a human donor who was the organ donor for an intestinal transplant.

This chain links TRBV28 with TRBJ2-1; D is ambiguous. The CDR3 consists of 14 residues. Germline values: CDR1 MDHEN, CDR2 SYDVKM. V was pared by 8 bases and J by 5 bases, with 16 bases between. CDR3 nucleotides: TGTGCCAGCTCCGGCGGCGCGGTCGACAATGAGCAGTTCTTC. It translates to CASSGGAVDNEQFF.

The chain employs TRBV4-2 and TRBJ1-1; D possibly corresponds to TRBD1 (5 bases). This CDR3 region has 12 residues. V was pared by 4 bases and J by 6 bases, with 9 bases between. Per germline, CDR1 LGHNA and CDR2 YNFKEQ. The CDR3: CASSPPGAEAFF. The CDR3, as DNA: TGTGCCAGCAGCCCCCCGGGGGCTGAAGCTTTCTTT.

The CDR3 DNA reads as TGTGCCAGCAGCCCCCGACGGGACAGCTACAATGAGCAGTTCTTC. Translated: CASSPRRDSYNEQFF. The genes are TRBV13 and TRBJ2-1; 7 nucleotides match TRBD1. Trimming at V came to 5 bases and at J to 3 bases, leaving 7 bases not matched to a gene. The CDR3 extends over 15 amino acids. The germline V gene has CDR1 PRHDT and CDR2 FYEKMQ (reference sequence).

The chain combines TRBV4-3 with TRBJ1-5; TRBD1 matches 11 bases. This CDR3 spans 14 amino acids. Germline values: CDR1 LGHNA, CDR2 YSLEER. The trim removed 4 bases at V and 11 bases at J, leaving 7 bases unmatched. CDR3 sequence: CASSPDRGLATQHF. The CDR3 nucleotides are TGCGCCAGCAGCCCGGACAGGGGGCTAGCGACCCAGCATTTT.

The J gene is TRBJ2-1, the V gene TRBV29-1; maybe TRBD1 (5 bases). Germline assignment: CDR1 SQVTM and CDR2 ANQGSEA. This CDR3 comprises 12 residues. Trimming cost V 3 bases and J 7 bases, with 10 bases left between them. CDR3 sequence (DNA): TGCAGCGTTGAGGGCAGGGCAAATGAGCAGTTCTTC. Its protein is CSVEGRANEQFF.

The rearrangement joins TRBV29-1 to TRBJ2-2; perhaps TRBD2 as D (5 bases). Trimming took off 6 bases at V and 4 bases at J, with 15 bases between the two ends. From germline, CDR1 is SQVTM and CDR2 ANQGSEA. CDR3 length: 14 amino acids. Here the CDR3 DNA reads TGCAGCGTCCTCCTGGGCCGGGGCACCGGGGAGCTGTTTTTT. Amino acids: CSVLLGRGTGELFF.

On this clone: Distinct nucleotide sequences in the sample also encode this CDR3. The chain combines TRBV27 with TRBJ2-7; perhaps TRBD2 as D (6 bases). V shed 10 bases and J shed 0 bases, with 19 bases lying between them. Germline-derived CDR1 and CDR2 are MNHEY and SMNVEV (reference sequence). There are 15 residues in the CDR3. The CDR3 region is CATKAGSRTSYEQYF. The CDR3 coding sequence is TGTGCCACCAAAGCCGGGAGCCGTACCTCCTACGAGCAGTACTTC.

This chain connects TRBV19 to TRBJ1-5, with D maybe TRBD1 (5 bases). V lost 10 bases to trimming and J lost 9 bases, with 16 bases between them. Germline V gene sequence: CDR1 LNHDA, CDR2 SQIVND (reference sequence). CDR3 length equals 12 residues. The CDR3 sequence: CATHQGLGPQHF. Here the CDR3 DNA reads TGTGCCACTCACCAGGGATTGGGGCCCCAGCATTTT.

V and J are TRBV10-1 and TRBJ2-7, with a possible D match to TRBD2 (5 bases). Germline loops: CDR1 WNHNN, CDR2 SYGVQD (reference sequence). Trimming took off 7 bases at V and 7 bases at J, with 14 bases between the two ends. The CDR3 has 12 amino acids. The CDR3 is CASKHPPGEQYF. The CDR3 nucleotides are TGCGCCAGCAAACACCCTCCGGGGGAGCAGTACTTC.

The V and J genes are TRBV9 and TRBJ1-2; D call uncertain. In germline, CDR1 is SGDLS, CDR2 YYNGEE. The CDR3 has 15 residues. V gave up 0 bases and J gave up 0 bases, with 9 bases separating them. In nucleotides, the CDR3 is TGTGCCAGCAGCGTAGTTCCGGGGACTAACTATGGCTACACCTTC. It is translated as CASSVVPGTNYGYTF. The full variable domain, in which reference TRBV9 and TRBJ1-2 provide the parts outside the CDR3, is DSGVTQTPKHLITATGQRVTLRCSPRSGDLSVYWYQQSLDQGLQFLIQYYNGEERAKGNILERFSAQQFPDLHSELNLSSLELGDSALYFCASSVVPGTNYGYTFGSGTRLTVV.

The chain combines TRBV11-2 with TRBJ2-7; D possibly corresponds to TRBD1 (6 bases). Germline V gene sequence: CDR1 SGHAT, CDR2 FQNNGV. Trimming took off 3 bases at V and 3 bases at J, with 15 bases between the two ends. This CDR3 region has 15 residues. CDR3 region: CASSFSQGRLYEQYF. The DNA of the CDR3 is TGTGCCAGCAGCTTTTCACAGGGTCGCCTCTACGAGCAGTACTTC.

This clone was seen only once. The chain joins TRBV6-7 to TRBJ1-1; a weak D match, TRBD1 (6 bases). TRBV6-7 is treated as an ORF (open reading frame) with a function not yet certain. The ends were cut back, 6 bases at V and 12 bases at J, with 20 bases in the middle. This CDR3 comprises 13 residues. DNA of the CDR3: TGTGCCAGCAGCCGCCCAATGGACAGCCTTTCTTTCTTT. It encodes CASSRPMDSLSFF.

V usage is TRBV28 and J usage is TRBJ2-7; TRBD1 matches 10 bases. Trimming at V came to 5 bases and at J to 4 bases, leaving 11 bases not matched to a gene. The CDR3 runs 16 residues. Germline V gene lookup returns CDR1 MDHEN and CDR2 SYDVKM. CDR3 nucleotides: TGTGCCAGCAGTGGGGACAGGGGCCTCTGGGGGTACGAGCAGTACTTC. It encodes CASSGDRGLWGYEQYF.

The J gene is TRBJ2-1, the V gene TRBV4-3; 9 positions agree with TRBD2. CDR1 is LGHNA, CDR2 YSLEER, per germline. V lost 3 bases, J lost 4 bases, and 16 bases stayed unmatched. The CDR3 covers 19 residues. CDR3 coding DNA: TGCGCCAGCAGCCATAGACTAGCGGTGGGCCTCCTGAATTACAATGAGCAGTTCTTC. This encodes CASSHRLAVGLLNYNEQFF.

CDR3 sequence (DNA): TGTGCCAGCAGACCCTACAGGGAGGGGGCCGGGGAGCTGTTTTTT. Its translation: CASRPYREGAGELFF. The chain joins TRBV6-5 to TRBJ2-2, with D possibly TRBD2 on 7 matching bases. Germline values: CDR1 MNHEY, CDR2 SVGAGI. The CDR3 runs to 15 residues. Between the trimmed V and J ends, which lost 6 bases and 6 bases, there was a span of 17 bases.

The chain employs TRBV7-2 and TRBJ1-2; D perhaps matches TRBD1 (5 bases). From germline, CDR1 is SGHTA and CDR2 FQGNSA. Trimming removed 5 bases from V and 8 bases from J, with 15 bases in between. This CDR3 contains 13 residues. CDR3 nucleotide sequence: TGTGCCAGCAGCCCCCGGGGGTTCGGAGGCTACACCTTC. Protein product: CASSPRGFGGYTF.

CDR3 loop: CASSPRTGMNTEAFF. The CDR3 nucleotides are TGTGCCAGCAGTCCACGGACAGGCATGAACACTGAAGCTTTCTTT. V and J are TRBV6-5 and TRBJ1-1; 7 bases match TRBD1. Germline loops: CDR1 MNHEY, CDR2 SVGAGI. V was clipped by 5 bases and J by 0 bases; unmatched bases: 6. The CDR3 sequence is 15 residues long.

The chain uses TRBV7-8 and TRBJ2-2; 8 bases map to TRBD2. V was clipped by 2 bases and J by 6 bases; unmatched bases: 11. CDR1 and CDR2 from the germline V gene are SGHVS and FQNEAQ. The CDR3 spans 17 residues. Written as DNA, the CDR3 is TGTGCCAGCAGCTTAAGCGCGCCGGGACTAGGAGCCGGGGAGCTGTTTTTT. Translating it yields CASSLSAPGLGAGELFF.

DNA of the CDR3: TGTGCCAGCAGGGCTTTCGGGGGGAACAATGAGCAGTTCTTC. Its translation: CASRAFGGNNEQFF. The chain is built from TRBV7-9 and TRBJ2-1, with TRBD2 identical over 7 bases. CDR3 length equals 14 residues. CDR1 is SEHNR, CDR2 FQNEAQ, per germline (reference sequence). V lost 6 bases to trimming and J lost 5 bases; unmatched junction nucleotides: 7.

The rearrangement joins TRBV5-1 to TRBJ1-1; D not resolved. The length of the CDR3 is 16 residues. CDR1 SGHRS and CDR2 YFSETQ come from the germline V gene. V lost 2 bases and J 8 bases, leaving 22 bases between the germline ends. CDR3 sequence (DNA): TGCGCCAGCAGCTTAAGACTACGTAGACCCGGCTTGGAAGCTTTCTTT. Encoded protein: CASSLRLRRPGLEAFF.

This chain joins TRBV7-2 and TRBJ1-5, with 10 nucleotides matching TRBD1. From germline, CDR1 is SGHTA and CDR2 FQGNSA. The CDR3 covers 14 residues. V was clipped by 4 bases and J by 6 bases; unmatched bases: 3. This chain's CDR3 is CASSYGQGVQPQHF. DNA for the CDR3: TGTGCCAGCAGCTATGGACAGGGGGTTCAGCCCCAGCATTTT.

CDR3 amino acids: CASSPTGPGSTDTQYF. For the CDR3, the DNA is TGTGCCAGCAGCCCGACAGGGCCCGGGAGCACAGATACGCAGTATTTT. The V and J genes are TRBV5-4 and TRBJ2-3; 7 bases fit TRBD1. Germline CDR1 SGHNT, CDR2 YYREEE (reference sequence). The trim removed 4 bases at V and 0 bases at J, leaving 8 bases unmatched. CDR3 length equals 16 residues.

The V and J genes are TRBV16 and TRBJ2-1, with D perhaps matching TRBD2 (6 bases). The V gene lost 4 bases and the J gene lost 8 bases, with 15 bases spanning the gap. The CDR3 contains 14 residues. Germline V gene lookup returns CDR1 KGHSY and CDR2 FQNENV. The CDR3 region has the DNA TGTGCCAGCAGCCCCGCGGGGCCCACGGATGAGCAGTTCTTC. This codes for CASSPAGPTDEQFF.

CDR3 sequence: CSVLQGYNGYTF. CDR3 sequence (DNA): TGCAGCGTCCTACAGGGGTACAATGGCTACACCTTC. The chain joins TRBV29-1 to TRBJ1-2; 7 nucleotides agree with TRBD1. The CDR3 spans 12 residues. V lost 6 bases and J lost 6; bases outside the gene matches: 7. Per germline, CDR1 SQVTM and CDR2 ANQGSEA. Using reference TRBV29-1 and TRBJ1-2 for the parts outside the CDR3, the full variable domain is SAVISQKPSRDICQRGTSLTIQCQVDSQVTMMFWYRQQPGQSLTLIATANQGSEATYESGFVIDKFPISRPNLTFSTLTVSNMSPEDSSIYLCSVLQGYNGYTFGSGTRLTVV.

The chain carries TRBV11-2 and TRBJ2-7; 11 nucleotides align to TRBD2. The germline V gene has CDR1 SGHAT and CDR2 FQNNGV. CDR3 length equals 14 residues. V shed 1 base and J 6 bases; nucleotides not matched to a gene: 2. CDR3 coding DNA: TGTGCCAGCAGCTTAGGCCTAGCGGGGGGCGAGCAGTACTTC. Its protein product is CASSLGLAGGEQYF.

Remarks on this clone: One end of the junction does not line up with germline, which may come from a read error. The chain recombines TRBV7-7 with TRBJ2-7; 9 bases are shared with TRBD1. The CDR3 covers 15 residues. Germline-derived CDR1 and CDR2 are SSHAT and FNYEAQ (reference sequence). The DNA of the CDR3 is TGTGCTAGCAGCTCGGGACAGGGAGTACTCTACGAGCAGTACTTC. Translation gives CASSSGQGVLYEQYF.

This clone was picked up one time. This chain connects TRBV10-1 to TRBJ1-5, with D maybe TRBD1 (5 bases). The CDR3 sequence is 19 residues long. V lost 6 bases to trimming and J lost 5 bases, with 29 bases between them. Germline lookup yields CDR1 WNHNN and CDR2 SYGVQD (reference sequence). CDR3 sequence: CASSKPPRQGELRYQPQHF. For the CDR3, the DNA is TGCGCCAGCAGCAAACCTCCCCGGCAGGGCGAGCTTAGGTATCAGCCCCAGCATTTT.

On this clone itself: In the same sample, other DNA sequences code for this CDR3. The chain combines TRBV28 with TRBJ2-3; 8 bases map to TRBD2. This CDR3 spans 15 amino acids. Germline loops: CDR1 MDHEN, CDR2 SYDVKM. The V and J ends lost 7 bases and 6 bases, in that order; junction bases with no gene match: 12. The CDR3 is CASTAGGNTFDTQYF. CDR3 nucleotides: TGTGCCAGCACGGCGGGAGGCAACACGTTCGATACGCAGTATTTT. Using reference TRBV28 and TRBJ2-3 for the parts outside the CDR3, the full variable domain is DVKVTQSSRYLVKRTGEKVFLECVQDMDHENMFWYRQDPGLGLRLIYFSYDVKMKEKGDIPEGYSVSREKKERFSLILESASTNQTSMYLCASTAGGNTFDTQYFGPGTRLTVL.